The sequence of this T cell receptor (beta chain) was determined in a study of T-cell reconstitution after alpha-beta-depleted transplantation in children. Study-level results: Diversity and T-cell counts at one year after transplant derived mostly from new T cells. Expanded clones from the graft, numbering several hundred, reportedly supplied alpha-beta T cells about two months after transplant. Surviving recipient T cells and thymic progenitors underlay high day-60 TCRbeta diversity in some patients.

With respect to this clonotype: No antigen is known for it.

During its preparation, the TCRbeta library received unique molecular identifiers. TCRdb reanalysed the PCR reads using MiXCR and keeps one entry per CDR3 protein. The repertoire holds 780,000 or so distinct CDR3 sequences, 16% seen once, with roughly 5% in the top ten. CDR1 and CDR2 from the germline V gene are MNHNS and SASEGT. This CDR3 is 16 amino acids long. V gave up 6 bases and J gave up 2 bases; unmatched junction bases: 8. The source was PBMCs, mostly from graft donor cells, collected 360 days after TCRalphabeta/CD19-depleted stem cell transplant. The receptor was derived from a male patient younger than 18 who had a stem cell transplant for acute lymphoblastic leukemia, so the T cells may come from the graft donor. The rearrangement uses TRBV6-1 and TRBJ2-3; 10 bases map to TRBD2. This chain's CDR3 is CASSWAGLANTDTQYF. The CDR3, as DNA: TGTGCCAGCAGCTGGGCGGGACTAGCGAACACAGATACGCAGTATTTT.